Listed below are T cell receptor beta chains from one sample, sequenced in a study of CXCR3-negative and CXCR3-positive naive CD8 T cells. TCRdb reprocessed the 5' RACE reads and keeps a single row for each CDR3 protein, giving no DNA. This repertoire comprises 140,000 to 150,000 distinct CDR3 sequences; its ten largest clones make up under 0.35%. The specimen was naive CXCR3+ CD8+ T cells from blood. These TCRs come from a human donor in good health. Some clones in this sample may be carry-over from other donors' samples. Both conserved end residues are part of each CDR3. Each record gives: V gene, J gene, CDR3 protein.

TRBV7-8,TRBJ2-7,CASSLGALAFSYEQYF
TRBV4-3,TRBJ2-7,CASSQEGVSSSGAGEQYF
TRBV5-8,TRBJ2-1,CASSPRGDYNEQFF
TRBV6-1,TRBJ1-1,CASSEWADEAFF
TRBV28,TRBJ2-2,CASSSPLPGISYTGELFF
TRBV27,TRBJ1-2,CASSLTEPNYGYTF
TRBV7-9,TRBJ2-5,CASSPPGGETQYF
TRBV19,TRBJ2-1,CASSIGGSEQFF
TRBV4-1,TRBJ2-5,CASSYHAGEETQYF
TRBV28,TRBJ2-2,CASSSFPGTENTGELFF
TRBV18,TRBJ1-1,CASSPPTRANTEAFF